The source of this T cell receptor beta chain is a study of Ad26.COV2.S vaccination and SARS-CoV-2 variants. V gave up 2 bases and J gave up 10 bases; unmatched junction bases: 8. CDR1 is ENHRY and CDR2 is SYGVKD in the germline V gene. This CDR3 is 14 amino acids long. The treatment is: roughly 20 received Ad26.COV2.S at low or high dose, single or two shots; several received placebo; per-sample allocation not given. Collection of the samples took place on day 63 after the first injection of vaccine or placebo. TCRdb keeps only in-frame clones here, not all; method: immunoSEQ multiplex PCR. The repertoire holds some 390,000 clones, with about nine tenths as singletons.

The sequence came from a person between 18 and 65 years old who received the Ad26.COV2.S COVID-19 vaccine or a placebo. The rearrangement links TRBV10-3 to TRBJ2-1; 7 nucleotides line up with TRBD1. The material sequenced was peripheral blood, taken in a trial of Ad26.COV2.S vaccine versus placebo. The CDR3 sequence: CAISEAPDREEQFF. DNA of the CDR3: TGTGCCATCAGTGAGGCGCCCGACAGGGAAGAGCAGTTCTTC.